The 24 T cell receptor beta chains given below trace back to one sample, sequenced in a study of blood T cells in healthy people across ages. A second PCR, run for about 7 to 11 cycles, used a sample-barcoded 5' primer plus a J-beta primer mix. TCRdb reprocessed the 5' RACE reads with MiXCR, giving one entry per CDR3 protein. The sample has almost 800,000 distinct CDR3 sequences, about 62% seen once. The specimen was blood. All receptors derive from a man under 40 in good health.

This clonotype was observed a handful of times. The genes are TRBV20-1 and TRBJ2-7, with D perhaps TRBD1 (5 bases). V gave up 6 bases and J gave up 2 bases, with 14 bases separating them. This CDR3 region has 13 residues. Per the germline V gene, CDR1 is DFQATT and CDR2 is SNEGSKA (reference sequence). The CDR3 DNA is TGCAGTGCAAAAGGGGTTAGGGCCTACGAGCAGTACTTC. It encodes CSAKGVRAYEQYF.

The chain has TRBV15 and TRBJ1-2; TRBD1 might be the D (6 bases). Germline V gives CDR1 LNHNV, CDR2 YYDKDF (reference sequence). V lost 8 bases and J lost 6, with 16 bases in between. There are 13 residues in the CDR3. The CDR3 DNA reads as TGTGCCACCTGGCCAGGGGATGTGAATGGCTACACCTTC. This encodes CATWPGDVNGYTF. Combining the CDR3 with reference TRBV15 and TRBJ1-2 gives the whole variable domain DAMVIQNPRYQVTQFGKPVTLSCSQTLNHNVMYWYQQKSSQAPKLLFHYYDKDFNNEADTPDNFQSRRPNTSFCFLDIRSPGLGDTAMYLCATWPGDVNGYTFGSGTRLTVV.

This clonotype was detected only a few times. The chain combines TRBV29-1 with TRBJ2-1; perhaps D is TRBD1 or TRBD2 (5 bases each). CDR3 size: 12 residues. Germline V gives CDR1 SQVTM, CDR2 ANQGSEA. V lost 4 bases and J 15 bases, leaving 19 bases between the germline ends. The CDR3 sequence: CSVGGALEPAFF. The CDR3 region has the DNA TGCAGCGTTGGAGGGGCCCTGGAGCCTGCGTTCTTC.

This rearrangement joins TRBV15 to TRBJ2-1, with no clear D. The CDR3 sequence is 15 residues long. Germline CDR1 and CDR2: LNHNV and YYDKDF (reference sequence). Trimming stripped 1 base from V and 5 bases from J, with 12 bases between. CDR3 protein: CATSRVRDRDNEQFF. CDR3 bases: TGTGCCACCAGCAGAGTAAGGGATCGAGACAATGAGCAGTTCTTC.

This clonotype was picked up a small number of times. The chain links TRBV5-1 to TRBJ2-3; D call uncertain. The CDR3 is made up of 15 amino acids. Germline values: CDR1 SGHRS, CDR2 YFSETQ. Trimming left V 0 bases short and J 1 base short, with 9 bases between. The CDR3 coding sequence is TGCGCCAGCAGCTTGGACTCCCCTGGCACAGATACGCAGTATTTT. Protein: CASSLDSPGTDTQYF. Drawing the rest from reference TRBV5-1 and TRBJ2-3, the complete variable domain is KAGVTQTPRYLIKTRGQQVTLSCSPISGHRSVSWYQQTPGQGLQFLFEYFSETQRNKGNFPGRFSGRQFSNSRSEMNVSTLELGDSALYLCASSLDSPGTDTQYFGPGTRLTVL.

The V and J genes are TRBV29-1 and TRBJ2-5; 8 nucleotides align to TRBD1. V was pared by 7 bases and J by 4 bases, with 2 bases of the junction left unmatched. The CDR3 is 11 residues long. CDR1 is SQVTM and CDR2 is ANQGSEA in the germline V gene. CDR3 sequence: CSGTGGETQYF. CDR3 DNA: TGCAGCGGAACAGGGGGAGAGACCCAGTACTTC.

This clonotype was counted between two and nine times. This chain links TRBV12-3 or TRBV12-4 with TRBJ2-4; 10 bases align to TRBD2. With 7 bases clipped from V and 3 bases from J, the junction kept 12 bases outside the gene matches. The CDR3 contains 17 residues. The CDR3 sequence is CASTQLGLAGVKNIQYF. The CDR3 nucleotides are TGTGCCAGCACCCAGCTCGGCCTAGCGGGAGTCAAAAACATTCAGTACTTC.

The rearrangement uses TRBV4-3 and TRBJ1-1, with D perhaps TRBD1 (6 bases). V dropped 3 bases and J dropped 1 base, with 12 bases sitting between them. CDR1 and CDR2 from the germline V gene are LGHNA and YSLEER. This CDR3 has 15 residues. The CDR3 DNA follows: TGCGCCAGCAGCCAGGAAGGGGGGGGGAACACTGAAGCTTTCTTT. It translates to CASSQEGGGNTEAFF.

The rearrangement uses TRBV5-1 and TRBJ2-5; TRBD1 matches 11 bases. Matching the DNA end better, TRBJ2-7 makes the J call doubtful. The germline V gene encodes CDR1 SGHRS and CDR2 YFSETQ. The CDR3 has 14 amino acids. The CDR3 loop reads CASSKGTGGDEQYF. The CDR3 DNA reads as TGCGCCAGCAGCAAAGGGACAGGGGGAGACGAGCAGTACTTC.

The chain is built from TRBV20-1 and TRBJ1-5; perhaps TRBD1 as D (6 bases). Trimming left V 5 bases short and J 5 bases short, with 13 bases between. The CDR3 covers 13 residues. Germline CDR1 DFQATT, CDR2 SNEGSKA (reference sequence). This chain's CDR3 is CSASQGSHQPQHF. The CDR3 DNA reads TGCAGTGCTTCACAGGGTTCGCATCAGCCCCAGCATTTT.

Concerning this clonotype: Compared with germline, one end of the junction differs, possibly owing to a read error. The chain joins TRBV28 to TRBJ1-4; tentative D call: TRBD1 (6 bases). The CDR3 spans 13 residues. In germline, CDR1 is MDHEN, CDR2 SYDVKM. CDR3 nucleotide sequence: TGTGCCAGTAGTTCACAGGGAGAGGAAAAACTGTTTTTT. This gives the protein CASSSQGEEKLFF.

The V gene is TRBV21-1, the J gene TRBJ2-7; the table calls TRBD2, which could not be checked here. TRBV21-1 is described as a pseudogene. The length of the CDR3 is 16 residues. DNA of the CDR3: TGTGCCAGCAGCAAAGCCCTTTGGGACTGGACGCACGAGCAGTACTTC. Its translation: CASSKALWDWTHEQYF.

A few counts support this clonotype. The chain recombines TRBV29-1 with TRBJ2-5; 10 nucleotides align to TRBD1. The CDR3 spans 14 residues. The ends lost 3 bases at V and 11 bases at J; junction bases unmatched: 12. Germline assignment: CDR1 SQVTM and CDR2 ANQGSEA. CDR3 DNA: TGCAGCGTTGATGACGACAGGGGGCTAGGAGAGCAGTACTTC. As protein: CSVDDDRGLGEQYF.

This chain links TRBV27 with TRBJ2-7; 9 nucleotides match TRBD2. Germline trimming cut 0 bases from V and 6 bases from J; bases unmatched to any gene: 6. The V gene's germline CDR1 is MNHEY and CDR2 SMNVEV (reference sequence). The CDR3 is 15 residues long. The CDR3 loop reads CASSLSIAGVGEQYF. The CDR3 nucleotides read TGTGCCAGCAGTTTATCCATAGCGGGAGTAGGCGAGCAGTACTTC.

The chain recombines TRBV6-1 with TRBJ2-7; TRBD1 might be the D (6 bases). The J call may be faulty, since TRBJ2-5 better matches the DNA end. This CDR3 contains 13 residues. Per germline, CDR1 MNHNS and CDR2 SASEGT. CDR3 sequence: CASSVGTKETQYF. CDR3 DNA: TGTGCCAGCAGTGTAGGGACAAAAGAGACCCAGTACTTC.

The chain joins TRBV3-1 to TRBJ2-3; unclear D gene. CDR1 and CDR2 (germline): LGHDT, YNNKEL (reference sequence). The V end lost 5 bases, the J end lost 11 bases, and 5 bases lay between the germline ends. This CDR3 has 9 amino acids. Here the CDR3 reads CASSSRQYF. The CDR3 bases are TGTGCCAGCAGCTCCAGGCAGTATTTT.

The CDR3 nucleotides are TGTGCCAGTAGTCTACGGGGGGGAATCATCCTCCTAGAAGCACCCCTCCACTTT. Protein product: CASSLRGGIILLEAPLHF. This rearrangement joins TRBV19 to TRBJ1-6; D may be TRBD1 (5 bases). Trimming took 5 bases from V and 11 from J, leaving 28 bases between them. In germline, CDR1 is LNHDA, CDR2 SQIVND (reference sequence). The CDR3 spans 18 residues.

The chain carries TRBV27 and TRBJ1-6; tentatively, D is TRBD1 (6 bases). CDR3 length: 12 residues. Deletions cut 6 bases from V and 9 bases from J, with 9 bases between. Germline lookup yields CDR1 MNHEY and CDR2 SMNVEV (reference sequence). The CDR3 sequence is CASSGTSSPLHF. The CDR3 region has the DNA TGTGCCAGCAGCGGGACATCTTCACCCCTCCACTTT.

Here the CDR3 DNA reads TGCAGCGTTGCCAGCAGGAAAAACACTGAAGCTTTCTTT. This translates into CSVASRKNTEAFF. V usage is TRBV29-1 and J usage is TRBJ1-1; D is unclear. V lost 4 bases, J lost 2 bases, and 11 bases lay in between. The germline CDR1 and CDR2 sequences are SQVTM and ANQGSEA. The CDR3 covers 13 residues.

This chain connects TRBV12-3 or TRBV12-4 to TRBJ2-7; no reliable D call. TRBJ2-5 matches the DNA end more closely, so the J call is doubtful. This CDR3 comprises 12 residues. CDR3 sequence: CASRTAAETQYF. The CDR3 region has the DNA TGTGCCAGCAGGACGGCGGCAGAGACCCAGTACTTC.

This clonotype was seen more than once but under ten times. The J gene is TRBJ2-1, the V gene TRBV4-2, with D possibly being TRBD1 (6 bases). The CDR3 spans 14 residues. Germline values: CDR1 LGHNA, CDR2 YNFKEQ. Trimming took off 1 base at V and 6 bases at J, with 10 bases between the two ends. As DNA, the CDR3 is TGTGCCAGCAGCCAAGGGGGGCAGGGCAATGAGCAGTTCTTC. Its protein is CASSQGGQGNEQFF.

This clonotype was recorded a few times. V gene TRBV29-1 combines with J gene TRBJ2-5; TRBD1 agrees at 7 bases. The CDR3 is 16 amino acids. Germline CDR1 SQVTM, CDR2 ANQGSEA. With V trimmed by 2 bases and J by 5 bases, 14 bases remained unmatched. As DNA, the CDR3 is TGCAGCGTTGAACCGAACCCCATTGACAGGGAGGAGACCCAGTACTTC. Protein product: CSVEPNPIDREETQYF.

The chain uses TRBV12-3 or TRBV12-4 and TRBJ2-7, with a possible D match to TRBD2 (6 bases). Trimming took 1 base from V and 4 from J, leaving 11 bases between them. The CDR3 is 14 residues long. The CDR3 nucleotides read TGTGCCAGCAGTTTAGGGGGACTTTGGTACGAGCAGTACTTC. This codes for CASSLGGLWYEQYF.

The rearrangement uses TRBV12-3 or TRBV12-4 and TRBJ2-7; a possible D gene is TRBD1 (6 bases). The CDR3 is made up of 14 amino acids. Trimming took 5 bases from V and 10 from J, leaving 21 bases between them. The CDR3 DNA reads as TGTGCCAGCAGTCCTGTCAAGACAGGTTTGGCCCAGTACTTC. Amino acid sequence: CASSPVKTGLAQYF.